The entry below gives a single T cell receptor (beta chain) sequence along with its context. The target of this receptor is not known. No per-base quality is available; no much larger clone lies one base away. In the prospective study, participants were roughly 18 to 95 years old, resided in about two dozen geographic areas of the United States, and were enrolled through a virtual design. In the prospective study, participants were assigned to cohorts based on the clinical history participants reported in a screening survey and a study questionnaire. ImmuneRACE Cohort 3 recovered participants were defined by two consecutive negative NP/OP PCR tests, healthcare professional clearance, or symptom resolution. Mobile phlebotomists in the prospective study collected whole blood, serum and a nasopharyngeal or oropharyngeal swab from every participant. Participants in the prospective study had the option to provide additional blood draws and questionnaires over a roughly 2-month period. Before DNA extraction, blood samples from the prospective study were shipped at room temperature or frozen.

The sample belongs to a study of blood T cell repertoires in COVID-19 (dated by TCRdb to the early 2020s). Concerning the study at large: The collaborator samples originated in the United States, Italy and Spain and spanned the acute and convalescent phases of COVID-19. The dataset comprised deeply sampled blood TCRbeta repertoires from subjects exposed to, actively infected with, or recovered from COVID-19. The repertoires were made available in a free public database intended to serve as a resource for research on the immune response to SARS-CoV-2. Nearly every sample came with metadata listing a de-identified subject ID, COVID-19 status, age in years and sex. The material from the prospective study consisted of cDNA or gDNA derived from T cells, B-cell-depleted T cells, or PBMCs. The samples were drawn from the first 160 participants of the ongoing ImmuneRACE study and from about 1,200 subjects provided by 6 global collaborators. HLA class I and class II types, where available, came from metadata supplied by the sample provider rather than from assay-based typing.

Overall results and qualifications from the work: Clinical and demographic metadata were provided uncurated, with the amount varying by source and participant.

The immunoSEQ Assay, a bias-controlled multiplex PCR, was used to amplify TCRbeta CDR3 regions from genomic DNA. The study's own analysis went as follows. Nucleated cell counts per sample were estimated from amplification of reference gene primers within the assay. Sequence reads were collapsed and filtered to measure the absolute abundance of every unique TCRbeta CDR3 rearrangement. For each sample, productive Simpson clonality was calculated as the square root of Simpson's diversity index over productive rearrangements. TCRdb's version of the immuneACCESS table is confined to in-frame rearrangements and falls short of the full clone set. An unresolved V gene accounts for under half of the shortfall where checked; the remainder is of unknown origin. Clone size and the V and J calls come from that table; the DNA yielded D and trimming. For this sample the table gives 450,000 or so clones, of which roughly 88% were detected only once. About 0.57% of the sample lies in the top ten.

Between the V and J ends, shortened by 2 bases and 5 bases respectively, the junction contains 7 bases. From the cysteine up to the phenylalanine, the CDR3 has a length of 12 residues. Of all the DNA, just the CDR3 is kept, 36 bases in frame from base 1. The germline V gene sets CDR1 to KGHSH and CDR2 to LQKENI. The sequence derives from a man aged 18 to 30 who had recovered from COVID-19. The sample was PBMCs or T cells enriched from blood (not recorded which). The chain is made from TRBV18 and TRBJ2-7, and TRBD2 may be the D gene, going by 5 matching bases. The CDR3 protein is CASSPGGHEQYF. In nucleotides, the sequence is TGTGCCAGCTCACCAGGAGGCCACGAGCAGTACTTC.